This T cell receptor beta chain was identified during a study of T cell changes during pregnancy in multiple sclerosis. Losses at the gene ends were 6 bases for V and 4 bases for J; bases not matched to a gene: 2. The CDR3 is 12 amino acids. Germline CDR1 reads SNHLY; CDR2 reads FYNNEI. Assay used: immunoSEQ multiplex PCR; TCRdb lists only in-frame clones, some missing. The sample yields 90,000 to 150,000 clones, approximately 93% seen once. The clonotype was recovered from a female donor with multiple sclerosis, enrolled in a pregnancy study. The sample consisted of peripheral blood, taken before pregnancy. This chain joins TRBV2 and TRBJ1-2; 7 bases match TRBD1. This CDR3 reads CASRDRVYGYTF. The CDR3 nucleotides are TGTGCCAGCAGAGACAGGGTCTATGGCTACACCTTC.